Presented here are 32 T cell receptor beta chains from one specimen sequenced in a study of Graves' ophthalmopathy and Graves' hyperthyroidism. Investigators amplified TCR beta CDR3 regions from RNA transcripts. First-round RT-PCR relied on HTBI primers, and a second-round multiplex PCR came next. TCRdb independently ran MiXCR on the multiplex PCR reads; one entry per CDR3 protein. The table includes roughly 1.1 million distinct CDR3 sequences, around a third detected once. Sequencing was done on a sample of peripheral blood or thyroid tissue (not recorded which). The receptor set was obtained from an adult man with Graves' hyperthyroidism.

This clonotype was seen repeatedly, ten times or more. The chain employs TRBV7-9 and TRBJ2-7; maybe TRBD2 (5 bases). This CDR3 is 16 amino acids long. Trimming took 5 bases from V and 2 from J, leaving 19 bases between them. Germline V gives CDR1 SEHNR, CDR2 FQNEAQ (reference sequence). The CDR3 is CASSPPGRERTYEQYF. The DNA for the CDR3 is TGTGCCAGCAGCCCCCCTGGACGGGAACGCACCTACGAGCAGTACTTC.

This clonotype was counted a few times. The CDR3 sequence is CASSRLAGDNTGELFF. The DNA of the CDR3 is TGTGCCAGTAGTAGACTAGCGGGGGACAACACCGGGGAGCTGTTTTTT. V usage is TRBV19 and J usage is TRBJ2-2, with 12 bases identical to TRBD2. Germline V gives CDR1 LNHDA, CDR2 SQIVND (reference sequence). V lost 4 bases to trimming and J lost 2 bases; unmatched junction nucleotides: 2. CDR3 length: 16 residues. The full variable domain, rest sourced from reference TRBV19 and TRBJ2-2, is DGGITQSPKYLFRKEGQNVTLSCEQNLNHDAMYWYRQDPGQGLRLIYYSQIVNDFQKGDIAEGYSVSREKKESFPLTVTSAQKNPTAFYLCASSRLAGDNTGELFFGEGSRLTVL.

The chain links TRBV19 to TRBJ1-2; 7 bases line up with TRBD1. There are 16 residues in the CDR3. In germline, CDR1 is LNHDA, CDR2 SQIVND (reference sequence). The ends lost 8 bases at V and 5 bases at J; junction bases unmatched: 17. The CDR3 coding sequence is TGTGCCAGTGCCCGGGACAGTCCTCCCCGGACTTATGGCTACACCTTC. It codes for CASARDSPPRTYGYTF.

Only a few counts were recorded for this clonotype. The V and J genes are TRBV10-3 and TRBJ1-2, with D possibly matching TRBD1 (5 bases). The CDR3 spans 14 residues. Germline CDR1 and CDR2: ENHRY and SYGVKD. Trimming stripped 2 bases from V and 5 bases from J, with 12 bases between. The CDR3 loop reads CAISESRGEYGYTF. The CDR3 region has the DNA TGTGCCATCAGTGAGAGCCGGGGGGAATATGGCTACACCTTC.

This clonotype was picked up many times. This chain uses TRBV11-2 with TRBJ2-5; TRBD2 might be the D (5 bases). Germline V gene sequence: CDR1 SGHAT, CDR2 FQNNGV. CDR3 length equals 13 residues. Trimming took off 5 bases at V and 5 bases at J, with 12 bases between the two ends. CDR3 sequence: CASSEGLGETQYF. The CDR3 coding sequence is TGTGCCAGCAGCGAAGGACTTGGGGAGACCCAGTACTTC.

The chain joins TRBV6-5 to TRBJ2-7; 7 bases are a match to TRBD1. The germline V gene has CDR1 MNHEY and CDR2 SVGAGI. V trimming: 1 base; J trimming: 3 bases; junction bases outside the gene matches: 9. The CDR3 covers 16 residues. This CDR3 reads CASSYYRGTEGYEQYF. Here the CDR3 DNA reads TGTGCCAGCAGTTACTATCGAGGGACAGAGGGCTACGAGCAGTACTTC.

The V call is TRBV10-3, the J call TRBJ2-5; 12 positions match TRBD2. Germline CDR1 ENHRY, CDR2 SYGVKD. Trimming at V came to 4 bases and at J to 5 bases, leaving 5 bases not matched to a gene. The CDR3 spans 15 residues. CDR3 sequence reads: CAISGTSGMMETQYF. In DNA, the CDR3 is TGTGCCATCAGTGGGACTAGCGGGATGATGGAGACCCAGTACTTC.

Details on this clonotype: A much larger clonotype is one base distant, so this may be a read error. This chain connects TRBV14 to TRBJ1-1, with TRBD1 as a possible D gene (6 bases). This CDR3 comprises 17 residues. Germline CDR1 and CDR2: SGHDN and FVKESK. The ends were cut back, 0 bases at V and 4 bases at J, with 18 bases in the middle. In DNA, the CDR3 is TGTGCCAGCAGCCAAGATGGGGGGGCGATTCGGAGCACTGAAGCTTTCTTT. Its protein product is CASSQDGGAIRSTEAFF. Full variable domain (remainder filled in from reference TRBV14 and TRBJ1-1): EAGVTQFPSHSVIEKGQTVTLRCDPISGHDNLYWYRRVMGKEIKFLLHFVKESKQDESGMPNNRFLAERTGGTYSTLKVQPAELEDSGVYFCASSQDGGAIRSTEAFFGQGTRLTVV.

This chain links TRBV20-1 with TRBJ2-5; no reliable D call. Deletions cut 0 bases from V and 4 bases from J, with 15 bases between. This CDR3 is 15 amino acids long. CDR1 is DFQATT and CDR2 is SNEGSKA in the germline V gene (reference sequence). CDR3 sequence: CSARDHRPGRETQYF. CDR3 sequence (DNA): TGCAGTGCTAGAGATCACAGACCGGGTAGAGAGACCCAGTACTTC.

J is TRBJ1-2 and V is TRBV7-9; D is perhaps TRBD1 (5 bases). The ends were cut back, 4 bases at V and 3 bases at J, with 18 bases in the middle. The CDR3 has 16 amino acids. Germline-derived CDR1 and CDR2 are SEHNR and FQNEAQ (reference sequence). The DNA for the CDR3 is TGTGCCAGCAGCTCCCCAGGCAAGCGGGGCTACTATGGCTACACCTTC. Protein sequence: CASSSPGKRGYYGYTF.

Concerning this clonotype: This could be a read error, since a much larger clone is one nucleotide away. The chain has TRBV10-3 and TRBJ1-5; D possibly corresponds to TRBD1 (5 bases). Germline V gives CDR1 ENHRY, CDR2 SYGVKD. CDR3 length equals 13 residues. The V gene lost 6 bases and the J gene lost 5 bases, with 11 bases spanning the gap. The DNA for the CDR3 is TGTGCCATCAGAGGGGAGGGCGATCAGCCCCAGCATTTT. This codes for CAIRGEGDQPQHF.

The chain uses TRBV7-2 and TRBJ2-7, with TRBD2 matching over 11 bases. The CDR3 has 16 residues. V lost 3 bases to trimming and J lost 5 bases; unmatched junction nucleotides: 9. Per germline, CDR1 SGHTA and CDR2 FQGNSA. CDR3 protein: CASSFPRLAGIDEQYF. As DNA, the CDR3 is TGTGCCAGCAGCTTCCCCAGACTAGCGGGAATTGACGAGCAGTACTTC.

This clonotype was found many times. V usage is TRBV7-9 and J usage is TRBJ2-7, with a weak D call TRBD2 (5 bases). There are 16 residues in the CDR3. Looked up from germline, CDR1 is SEHNR and CDR2 is FQNEAQ (reference sequence). V shed 3 bases and J shed 2 bases, with 17 bases lying between them. The CDR3 coding sequence is TGTGCCAGCAGCTTCGGTGAGGGTCTTGGAACCTACGAGCAGTACTTC. Protein sequence: CASSFGEGLGTYEQYF.

This clonotype was found many times. The chain uses TRBV15 and TRBJ2-7, with 7 bases fitting TRBD1. Per germline, CDR1 LNHNV and CDR2 YYDKDF (reference sequence). The CDR3 has 13 amino acids. The V gene end was trimmed by 5 bases and the J gene end by 2 bases; junction bases not matched to a gene: 3. The CDR3 region is CATSEQGTYEQYF. CDR3 nucleotide sequence: TGTGCCACCAGCGAACAGGGGACCTACGAGCAGTACTTC.

This clonotype was found many times. The chain carries TRBV20-1 and TRBJ2-6; D not certain. The length of the CDR3 is 15 residues. Germline lookup yields CDR1 DFQATT and CDR2 SNEGSKA (reference sequence). Between the trimmed V and J ends, which lost 0 bases and 0 bases, there was a span of 6 bases. CDR3 amino acids: CSARDRFSGANVLTF. As DNA, the CDR3 is TGCAGTGCTAGAGATAGGTTCTCTGGGGCCAACGTCCTGACTTTC.

The genes are TRBV2 and TRBJ2-7; 8 nucleotides match TRBD2. Germline-derived CDR1 and CDR2 are SNHLY and FYNNEI. The CDR3 sequence is 16 residues long. Unmatched junction bases numbered 14, after V lost 8 bases and J lost 2 bases. CDR3 protein: CASSPLGGRGAYEQYF. Written as DNA, the CDR3 is TGTGCCAGCTCACCCCTCGGAGGGCGGGGGGCCTACGAGCAGTACTTC.

This clonotype has only a few counts. V and J are TRBV10-3 and TRBJ2-5; 14 bases map to TRBD2. Germline values: CDR1 ENHRY, CDR2 SYGVKD. The CDR3 contains 16 residues. The junction had 4 bases not matched to a gene; V was cut back by 4 bases and J by 3 bases. Here the CDR3 DNA reads TGTGCCATCAGTGCGCCGGGACTAGCGGGGGAAGAGACCCAGTACTTC. Translation: CAISAPGLAGEETQYF.

The chain employs TRBV3-1 and TRBJ2-7; D is unresolved. Germline CDR1 reads LGHDT; CDR2 reads YNNKEL (reference sequence). The V end lost 2 bases, the J end lost 9 bases, and 14 bases lay between the germline ends. CDR3 length: 13 residues. The CDR3 sequence: CASSQWFAFGQYF. The CDR3, as DNA: TGTGCCAGCAGCCAATGGTTTGCGTTCGGGCAGTACTTC.

This clonotype was detected only a few times. The J gene is TRBJ2-7, the V gene TRBV19; D unclear. V was clipped by 10 bases and J by 0 bases, with 16 bases between them. CDR1 LNHDA and CDR2 SQIVND come from the germline V gene (reference sequence). The CDR3 has 14 amino acids. The CDR3 region has the DNA TGTGCCACCCGACGAGACGGCAACTCCTACGAGCAGTACTTC. As protein: CATRRDGNSYEQYF.

The table lists this clonotype with many counts. The gene calls are TRBV29-1 and TRBJ1-1; D gene uncertain. Germline V CDR1 and CDR2: SQVTM, ANQGSEA. V gave up 0 bases and J gave up 1 base, with 12 bases separating them. The CDR3 contains 15 residues. CDR3 in amino acids: CSVEDPTGRNTEAFF. Here the CDR3 DNA reads TGCAGCGTTGAAGATCCAACGGGGAGGAACACTGAAGCTTTCTTT.

The J gene is TRBJ1-3, the V gene TRBV28, with D hard to call. Trimming stripped 6 bases from V and 5 bases from J, with 17 bases between. Per germline, CDR1 MDHEN and CDR2 SYDVKM. This CDR3 is 15 amino acids long. The DNA for the CDR3 is TGTGCCAGCAGCCGAGGACTAGGAGTTAGAAACACCATATATTTT. Residues: CASSRGLGVRNTIYF.

V is TRBV24-1 and J is TRBJ2-2; 7 nucleotides line up with TRBD2. The V gene end was trimmed by 2 bases and the J gene end by 4 bases; junction bases not matched to a gene: 9. The germline V gene has CDR1 KGHDR and CDR2 SFDVKD. The CDR3 has 17 amino acids. CDR3 DNA: TGTGCCACCAGTGATTATGGCGGGAGAGGGACCACCGGGGAGCTGTTTTTT. Translated, it gives CATSDYGGRGTTGELFF.

The gene calls are TRBV5-4 and TRBJ2-7; 7 bases are a match to TRBD2. The CDR3 sequence is 16 residues long. The trim removed 0 bases at V and 3 bases at J, leaving 9 bases unmatched. Germline V lookup: CDR1 SGHNT, CDR2 YYREEE (reference sequence). The CDR3 loop is CASSLASGTRLYEQYF. In nucleotides, the CDR3 is TGTGCCAGCAGCTTGGCGAGCGGGACCCGCCTCTACGAGCAGTACTTC.

This chain links TRBV20-1 with TRBJ2-7; D is possibly TRBD1 (6 bases). Germline CDR1 and CDR2: DFQATT and SNEGSKA (reference sequence). Trimming took 4 bases from V and 7 from J, leaving 11 bases between them. CDR3 size: 11 residues. CDR3: CSANRVGEQYF. The DNA for the CDR3 is TGCAGTGCTAACAGGGTTGGGGAGCAGTACTTC.

There are many counts of this clonotype. The CDR3 DNA reads as TGTGCCAGCAGCTTGGATCGGGGACTAGCAGGAGAGACCCAGTACTTC. It encodes CASSLDRGLAGETQYF. The chain has TRBV5-6 and TRBJ2-5; 9 positions match TRBD2. Per germline, CDR1 SGHDT and CDR2 YYEEEE. This CDR3 comprises 16 residues. V trimming: 0 bases; J trimming: 4 bases; junction bases outside the gene matches: 7.

J is TRBJ2-3 and V is TRBV7-2; TRBD2 might be the D (6 bases). V gave up 1 base and J gave up 7 bases, with 12 bases separating them. CDR1 and CDR2 from the germline V gene are SGHTA and FQGNSA. This CDR3 region has 14 residues. CDR3 coding DNA: TGTGCCAGCAGCTTAGAGCCGGCGGGGCATACGCAGTATTTT. It is translated as CASSLEPAGHTQYF.

This clonotype came up many times. The chain employs TRBV10-3 and TRBJ2-5, with D possibly matching TRBD1 (5 bases). Looked up from germline, CDR1 is ENHRY and CDR2 is SYGVKD. The CDR3 is made up of 15 amino acids. V lost 4 bases, J lost 0 bases, and 12 bases lay in between. In DNA, the CDR3 is TGTGCCATCAGTGGGGGTAGGGGCGACCAAGAGACCCAGTACTTC. It specifies CAISGGRGDQETQYF.

The rearrangement joins TRBV29-1 to TRBJ1-1, with D unclear. Trimming took off 7 bases at V and 1 base at J, with 16 bases between the two ends. Per germline, CDR1 SQVTM and CDR2 ANQGSEA. This CDR3 region has 14 residues. In nucleotides, the CDR3 is TGCAGCGCTTGCCCCACGGTCGCGAACACTGAAGCTTTCTTT. The encoded protein is CSACPTVANTEAFF.

The V call is TRBV5-1, the J call TRBJ2-7, with TRBD2 matching over 11 bases. Trimming cost V 0 bases and J 2 bases; bases outside gene matches: 7. CDR3 size: 17 residues. Germline V gene data show CDR1 as SGHRS and CDR2 as YFSETQ. The CDR3 DNA reads as TGCGCCAGCAGCTTGGGCCTAGCGGGGGGAAAGGCCTACGAGCAGTACTTC. Translation gives CASSLGLAGGKAYEQYF. Full variable domain (rest looked up from reference TRBV5-1 and TRBJ2-7): KAGVTQTPRYLIKTRGQQVTLSCSPISGHRSVSWYQQTPGQGLQFLFEYFSETQRNKGNFPGRFSGRQFSNSRSEMNVSTLELGDSALYLCASSLGLAGGKAYEQYFGPGTRLTVT.

This chain links TRBV12-3 or TRBV12-4 with TRBJ2-2; the match to TRBD1 covers 10 bases. The length of the CDR3 is 14 residues. The V gene end was trimmed by 6 bases and the J gene end by 6 bases; junction bases not matched to a gene: 4. CDR3 region: CASRGTGVPGELFF. In nucleotides, the CDR3 is TGTGCCAGCAGGGGGACAGGGGTCCCCGGGGAGCTGTTTTTT.

This clonotype was seen at least ten times. V is TRBV11-2 and J is TRBJ2-5; 8 nucleotides agree with TRBD2. The CDR3 has 15 residues. Per germline, CDR1 SGHAT and CDR2 FQNNGV. V lost 6 bases, J lost 1 base, and 7 bases stayed unmatched. CDR3 nucleotides: TGTGCCAGCAGGGGGACTAGAACGGGCCAAGAGACCCAGTACTTC. Protein: CASRGTRTGQETQYF.

Only a few counts were recorded for this clonotype. The rearrangement links TRBV6-1 to TRBJ2-2; 13 positions match TRBD2. CDR1 is MNHNS and CDR2 is SASEGT in the germline V gene. This CDR3 is built from 16 residues. V gave up 6 bases and J gave up 6 bases; unmatched junction bases: 7. This CDR3 is CASRGTSGRAAGELFF. The CDR3 DNA reads TGTGCCAGCAGGGGAACTAGCGGGAGGGCCGCCGGGGAGCTGTTTTTT.